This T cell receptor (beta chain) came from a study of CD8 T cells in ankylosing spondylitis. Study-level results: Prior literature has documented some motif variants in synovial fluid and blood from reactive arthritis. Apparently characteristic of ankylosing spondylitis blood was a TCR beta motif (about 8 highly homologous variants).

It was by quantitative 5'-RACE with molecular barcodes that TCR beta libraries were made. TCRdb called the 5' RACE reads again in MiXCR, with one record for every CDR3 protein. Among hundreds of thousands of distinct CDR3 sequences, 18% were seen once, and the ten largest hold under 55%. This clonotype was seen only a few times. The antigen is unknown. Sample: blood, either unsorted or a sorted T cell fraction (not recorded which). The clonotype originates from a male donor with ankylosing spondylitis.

The CDR3 DNA reads as TGTGCCAGCAGTTCGGGGACTAGCGGGAACCTCGAACAGTTCTTC. The encoded protein is CASSSGTSGNLEQFF. The rearrangement uses TRBV27 and TRBJ2-1, with 13 nucleotides matching TRBD2. Germline trimming cut 4 bases from V and 13 bases from J; bases unmatched to any gene: 10. The CDR3 totals 15 residues. Germline values: CDR1 MNHEY, CDR2 SMNVEV (reference sequence).